This T cell receptor beta chain was sequenced for a study of cytomegalovirus exposure and HLA in healthy donors. Per the germline V gene, CDR1 is SEHNR and CDR2 is FQNEAQ (reference sequence). Trimming removed 4 bases from V and 4 bases from J; junction bases left unmatched: 6. This CDR3 contains 14 residues. Study-wide points: Several V segments, TRBV6-2 and TRBV6-3 among them, could not be told apart and were dropped.

Primers included in the PCR were 60 Vbeta and 13 Jbeta primers. The assay was immunoSEQ multiplex PCR, and TCRdb's table has in-frame clones only and misses some. The sample holds around 180,000 clones; about 65% are singletons and the top ten take approximately 1.5%. This clone was detected only a few times. Its antigen is undetermined. Specimen: PBMCs. The TCR originated in a girl aged 5-17 years in good health and CMV-seronegative. The rearrangement joins TRBV7-9 to TRBJ1-1, with 7 bases aligning to TRBD1. CDR3 protein: CASSSLQGGTEAFF. The CDR3 bases are TGTGCCAGCAGCTCCCTCCAGGGGGGCACTGAAGCTTTCTTT.